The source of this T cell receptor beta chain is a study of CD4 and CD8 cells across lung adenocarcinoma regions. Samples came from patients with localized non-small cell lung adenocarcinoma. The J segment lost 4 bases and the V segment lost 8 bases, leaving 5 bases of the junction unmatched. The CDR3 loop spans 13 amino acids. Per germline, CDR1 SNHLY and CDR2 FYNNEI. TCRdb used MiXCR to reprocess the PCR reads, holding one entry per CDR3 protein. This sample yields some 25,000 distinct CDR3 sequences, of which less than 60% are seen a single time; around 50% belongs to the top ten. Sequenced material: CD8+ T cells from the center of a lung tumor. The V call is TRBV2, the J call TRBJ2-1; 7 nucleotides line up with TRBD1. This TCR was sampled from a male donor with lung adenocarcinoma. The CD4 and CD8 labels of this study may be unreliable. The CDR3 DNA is TGTGCCAGCCCCGTGGGACAGTACAATGAGCAGTTCTTC. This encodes CASPVGQYNEQFF. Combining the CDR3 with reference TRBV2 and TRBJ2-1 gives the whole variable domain EPEVTQTPSHQVTQMGQEVILRCVPISNHLYFYWYRQILGQKVEFLVSFYNNEISEKSEIFDDQFSVERPDGSNFTLKIRSTKLEDSAMYFCASPVGQYNEQFFGPGTRLTVL.